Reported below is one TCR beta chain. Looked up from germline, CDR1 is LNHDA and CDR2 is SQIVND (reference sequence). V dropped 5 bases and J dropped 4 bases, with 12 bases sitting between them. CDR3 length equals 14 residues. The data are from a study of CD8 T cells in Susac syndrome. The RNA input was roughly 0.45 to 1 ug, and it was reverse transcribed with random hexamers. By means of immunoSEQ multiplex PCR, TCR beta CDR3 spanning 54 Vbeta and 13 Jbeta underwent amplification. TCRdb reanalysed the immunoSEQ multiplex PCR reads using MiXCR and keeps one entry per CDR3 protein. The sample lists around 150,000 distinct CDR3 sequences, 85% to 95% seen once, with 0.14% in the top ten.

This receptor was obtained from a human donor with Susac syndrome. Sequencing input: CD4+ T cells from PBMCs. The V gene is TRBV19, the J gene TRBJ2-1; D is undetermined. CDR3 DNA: TGTGCCAGTAGTTTGAGGCCTTTTTACAATGAGCAGTTCTTC. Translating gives CASSLRPFYNEQFF.